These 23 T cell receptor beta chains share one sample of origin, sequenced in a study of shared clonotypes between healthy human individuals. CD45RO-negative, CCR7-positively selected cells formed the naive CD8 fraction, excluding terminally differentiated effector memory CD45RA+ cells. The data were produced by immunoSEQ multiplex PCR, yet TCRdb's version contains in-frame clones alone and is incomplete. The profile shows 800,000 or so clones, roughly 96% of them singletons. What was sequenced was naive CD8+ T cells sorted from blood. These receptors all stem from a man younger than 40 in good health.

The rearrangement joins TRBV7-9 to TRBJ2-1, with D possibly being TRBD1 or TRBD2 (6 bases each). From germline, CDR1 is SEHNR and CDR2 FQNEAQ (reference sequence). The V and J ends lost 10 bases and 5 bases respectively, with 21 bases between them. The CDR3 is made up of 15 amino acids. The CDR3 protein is CAMGGPTGGHNEQFF. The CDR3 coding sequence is TGTGCCATGGGGGGCCCCACTGGGGGGCACAATGAGCAGTTCTTC.

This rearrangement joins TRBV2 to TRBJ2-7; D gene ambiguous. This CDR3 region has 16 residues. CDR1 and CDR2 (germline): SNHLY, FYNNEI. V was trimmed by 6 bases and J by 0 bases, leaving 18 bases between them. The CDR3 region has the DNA TGTGCCAGCAGGGGCCGGGTCGGTGCCAGCTCCTACGAGCAGTACTTC. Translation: CASRGRVGASSYEQYF.

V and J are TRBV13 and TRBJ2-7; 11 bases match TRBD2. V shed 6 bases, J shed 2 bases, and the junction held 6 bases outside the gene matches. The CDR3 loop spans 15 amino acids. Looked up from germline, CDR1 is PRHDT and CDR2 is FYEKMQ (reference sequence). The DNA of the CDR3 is TGTGCCAGCAGTAACACTAGCGGGAGTCCCTACGAGCAGTACTTC. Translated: CASSNTSGSPYEQYF.

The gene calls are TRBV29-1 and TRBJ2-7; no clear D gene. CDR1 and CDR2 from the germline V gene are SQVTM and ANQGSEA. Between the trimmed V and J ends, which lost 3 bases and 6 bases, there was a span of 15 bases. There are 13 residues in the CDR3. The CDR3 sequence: CSVDAIGIGEQYF. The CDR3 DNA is TGCAGCGTTGACGCTATAGGCATCGGCGAGCAGTACTTC.

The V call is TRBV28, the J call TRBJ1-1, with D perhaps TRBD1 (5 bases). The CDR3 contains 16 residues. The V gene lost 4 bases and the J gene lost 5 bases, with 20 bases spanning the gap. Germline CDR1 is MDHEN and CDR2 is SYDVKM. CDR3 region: CASSSVALRAWTEAFF. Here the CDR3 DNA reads TGTGCCAGCAGTTCCGTGGCCCTCAGGGCTTGGACTGAAGCTTTCTTT.

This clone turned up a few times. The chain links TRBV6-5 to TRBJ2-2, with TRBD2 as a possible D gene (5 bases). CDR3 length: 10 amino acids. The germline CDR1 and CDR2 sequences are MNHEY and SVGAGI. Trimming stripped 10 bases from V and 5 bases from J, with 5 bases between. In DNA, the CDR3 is TGTGCCACGGGGACCGGGGAGCTGTTTTTT. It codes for CATGTGELFF.

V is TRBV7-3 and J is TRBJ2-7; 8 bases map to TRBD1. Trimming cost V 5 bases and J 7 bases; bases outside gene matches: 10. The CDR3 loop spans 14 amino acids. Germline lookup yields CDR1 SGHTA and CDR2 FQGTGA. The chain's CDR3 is CASSPAGTGEEQYF. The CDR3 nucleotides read TGTGCCAGCAGCCCCGCAGGGACAGGTGAAGAGCAGTACTTC. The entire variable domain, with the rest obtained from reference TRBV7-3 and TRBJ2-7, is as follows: GAGVSQTPSNKVTEKGKYVELRCDPISGHTALYWYRQSLGQGPEFLIYFQGTGAADDSGLPNDRFFAVRPEGSVSTLKIQRTERGDSAVYLCASSPAGTGEEQYFGPGTRLTVT.

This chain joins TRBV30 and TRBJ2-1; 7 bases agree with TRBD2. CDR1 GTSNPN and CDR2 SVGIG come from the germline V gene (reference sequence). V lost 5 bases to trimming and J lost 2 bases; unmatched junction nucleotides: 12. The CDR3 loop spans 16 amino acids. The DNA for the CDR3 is TGTGCCTGGCTTTTCCTGCGGGAGATACCCTACAATGAGCAGTTCTTC. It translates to CAWLFLREIPYNEQFF.

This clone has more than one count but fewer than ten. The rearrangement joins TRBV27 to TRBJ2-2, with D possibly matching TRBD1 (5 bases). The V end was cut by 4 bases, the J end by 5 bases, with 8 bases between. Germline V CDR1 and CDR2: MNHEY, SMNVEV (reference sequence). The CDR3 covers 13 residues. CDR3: CASSWGRTGELFF. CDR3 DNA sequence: TGTGCCAGCAGTTGGGGCCGGACCGGGGAGCTGTTTTTT.

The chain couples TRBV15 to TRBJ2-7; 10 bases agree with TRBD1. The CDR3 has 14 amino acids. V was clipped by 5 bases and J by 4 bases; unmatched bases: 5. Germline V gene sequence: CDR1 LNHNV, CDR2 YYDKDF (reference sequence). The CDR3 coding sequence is TGTGCCACCAGCGGGGGACAGGGGTCGTACGAGCAGTACTTC. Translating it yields CATSGGQGSYEQYF.

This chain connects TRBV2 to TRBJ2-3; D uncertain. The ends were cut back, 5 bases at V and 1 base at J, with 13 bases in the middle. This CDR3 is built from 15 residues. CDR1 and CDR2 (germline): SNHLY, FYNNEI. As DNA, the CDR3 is TGTGCCAGCAGTCTCGACGGCGGCGGCACAGATACGCAGTATTTT. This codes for CASSLDGGGTDTQYF.

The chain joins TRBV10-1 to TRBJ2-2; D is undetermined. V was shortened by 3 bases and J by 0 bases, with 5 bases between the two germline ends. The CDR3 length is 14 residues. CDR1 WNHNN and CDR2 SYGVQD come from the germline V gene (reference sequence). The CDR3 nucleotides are TGCGCCAGCAGTGATTTGGCGAACACCGGGGAGCTGTTTTTT. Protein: CASSDLANTGELFF.

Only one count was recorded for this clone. CDR3 nucleotides: TGTGCCAGCGCCGGGACAGGGCCCTACAATGAGCAGTTCTTC. Residues: CASAGTGPYNEQFF. The rearrangement uses TRBV2 and TRBJ2-1; 9 bases match TRBD1. The J segment lost 2 bases and the V segment lost 8 bases, leaving 4 bases of the junction unmatched. The CDR3 loop spans 14 amino acids. Germline V gives CDR1 SNHLY, CDR2 FYNNEI.

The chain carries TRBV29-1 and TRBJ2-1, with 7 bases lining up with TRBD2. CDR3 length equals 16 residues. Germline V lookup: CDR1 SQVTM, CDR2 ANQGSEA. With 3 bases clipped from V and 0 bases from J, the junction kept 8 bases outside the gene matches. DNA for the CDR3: TGCAGCGTTGATGGCGGGGGTATCGGCTCCTACAATGAGCAGTTCTTC. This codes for CSVDGGGIGSYNEQFF.

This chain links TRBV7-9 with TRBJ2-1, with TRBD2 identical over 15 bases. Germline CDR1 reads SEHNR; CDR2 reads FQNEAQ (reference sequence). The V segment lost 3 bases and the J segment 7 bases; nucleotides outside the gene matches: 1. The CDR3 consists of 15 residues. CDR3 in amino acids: CASSFGTSGRNEQFF. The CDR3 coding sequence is TGTGCCAGCAGCTTTGGGACTAGCGGGAGGAATGAGCAGTTCTTC.

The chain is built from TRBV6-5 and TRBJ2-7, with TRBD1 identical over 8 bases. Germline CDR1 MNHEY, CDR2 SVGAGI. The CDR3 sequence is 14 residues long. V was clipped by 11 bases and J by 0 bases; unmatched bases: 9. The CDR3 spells CAGTPGTGSYEQYF. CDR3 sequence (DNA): TGTGCCGGAACCCCCGGGACAGGCTCCTACGAGCAGTACTTC.

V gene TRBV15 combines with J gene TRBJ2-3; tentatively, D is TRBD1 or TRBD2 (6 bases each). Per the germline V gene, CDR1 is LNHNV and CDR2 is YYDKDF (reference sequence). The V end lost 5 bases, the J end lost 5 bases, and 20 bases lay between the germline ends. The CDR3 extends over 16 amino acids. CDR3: CATSPEFGGLGDTQYF. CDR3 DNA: TGTGCCACCAGCCCGGAGTTCGGGGGCCTGGGAGATACGCAGTATTTT.

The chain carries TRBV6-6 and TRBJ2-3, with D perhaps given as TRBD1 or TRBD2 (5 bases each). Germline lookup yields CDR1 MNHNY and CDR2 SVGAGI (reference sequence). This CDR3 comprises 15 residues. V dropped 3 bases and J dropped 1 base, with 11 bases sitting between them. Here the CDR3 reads CASSYERGGTDTQYF. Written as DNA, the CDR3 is TGTGCCAGCAGTTATGAAAGGGGAGGCACAGATACGCAGTATTTT.

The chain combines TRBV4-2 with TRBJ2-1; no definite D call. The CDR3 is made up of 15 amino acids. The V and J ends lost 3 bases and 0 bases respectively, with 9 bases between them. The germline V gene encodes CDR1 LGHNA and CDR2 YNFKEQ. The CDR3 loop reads CASSQTLSSYNEQFF. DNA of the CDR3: TGTGCCAGCAGCCAGACTCTCAGCTCCTACAATGAGCAGTTCTTC.

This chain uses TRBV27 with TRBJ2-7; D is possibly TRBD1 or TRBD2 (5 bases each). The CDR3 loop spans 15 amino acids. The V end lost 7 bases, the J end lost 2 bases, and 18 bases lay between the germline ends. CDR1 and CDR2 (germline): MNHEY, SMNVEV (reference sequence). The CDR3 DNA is TGTGCCAGCACCCAAAACGGGGCCAGGGCCTACGAGCAGTACTTC. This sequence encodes CASTQNGARAYEQYF.

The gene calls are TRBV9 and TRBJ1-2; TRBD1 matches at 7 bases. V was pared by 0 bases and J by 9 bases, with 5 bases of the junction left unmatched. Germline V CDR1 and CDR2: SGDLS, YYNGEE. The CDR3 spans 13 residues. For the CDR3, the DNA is TGTGCCAGCAGCGTAGAGGGGACAGTAAGCTACACCTTC. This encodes CASSVEGTVSYTF. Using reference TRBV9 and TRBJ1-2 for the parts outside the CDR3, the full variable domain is DSGVTQTPKHLITATGQRVTLRCSPRSGDLSVYWYQQSLDQGLQFLIQYYNGEERAKGNILERFSAQQFPDLHSELNLSSLELGDSALYFCASSVEGTVSYTFGSGTRLTVV.

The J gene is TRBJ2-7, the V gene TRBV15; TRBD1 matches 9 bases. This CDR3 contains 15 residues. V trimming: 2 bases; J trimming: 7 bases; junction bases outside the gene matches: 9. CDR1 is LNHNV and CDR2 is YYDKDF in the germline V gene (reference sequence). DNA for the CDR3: TGTGCCACCAGCAGAAGCCGGGACAGGGTTCAAGAGCAGTACTTC. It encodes CATSRSRDRVQEQYF.

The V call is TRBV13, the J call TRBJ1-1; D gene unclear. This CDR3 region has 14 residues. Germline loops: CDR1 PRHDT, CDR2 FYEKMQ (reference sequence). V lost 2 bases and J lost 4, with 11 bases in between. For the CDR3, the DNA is TGTGCCAGCAGCTTAAGTTACATGCGCACTGAAGCTTTCTTT. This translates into CASSLSYMRTEAFF.